This T cell receptor beta chain was profiled in a study of blood T cells in healthy people across ages. Germline CDR1 and CDR2: SGHTA and FQGNSA. V dropped 1 base and J dropped 4; count of bases not matched to a gene: 5. The CDR3 length is 16 residues. In this sample, this clonotype turned up many times. Primed by a sample-barcoded 5' primer and a J-beta primer mix, a second PCR proceeded for 7 to 11 cycles. Via MiXCR, TCRdb re-called the 5' RACE reads, giving one row per CDR3 protein. The data contain around 870,000 distinct CDR3 sequences, 29% of them seen just once; the ten biggest clones take up 15% to 20%.

Sequencing was done on a sample of blood. The chain couples TRBV7-2 to TRBJ2-1, with TRBD2 matching 9 bases. This TCR derives from an elderly woman in good health. CDR3 nucleotides: TGTGCCAGCAGCTTAGTCGAGCGGGGGGCTTACAATGAGCAGTTCTTC. The encoded protein is CASSLVERGAYNEQFF.